Listed below are T cell receptor beta chains from one sample, sequenced in a study of shared clonotypes between healthy human individuals. Sequencing was performed with immunoSEQ multiplex PCR; in TCRdb, only in-frame clones are kept and a portion is missing. The sample holds some 1,600,000 clones, 98% seen once. The sample was naive CD4+ T cells sorted from blood. The receptor set was obtained from a man aged 25-45 years in good health. Both conserved end residues are part of each CDR3. D genes are given only for firm matches. Size tells how often a clone was seen (once, few, many) or the class of an expanded clone, and some rows leave it out.

j_call v_call d_call clone_size cdr3_length cdr3_nt cdr3_aa
TRBJ2-5 TRBV9 . . 14 TGTGCCAGCAGCGTAGATCGGGTACAAGAGACCCAGTACTTC CASSVDRVQETQYF
TRBJ2-6 TRBV9 TRBD1 . 15 TGTGCCAGCAGCGGGACAGGGTCTGGGGCCAACGTCCTGACTTTC CASSGTGSGANVLTF
TRBJ2-3 TRBV10-3 TRBD2 . 20 TGTGCCATCAGTGGGCCCGGGCAGGGGACTAGCGGGAACCGCACAGATACGCAGTATTTT CAISGPGQGTSGNRTDTQYF
TRBJ1-2 TRBV7-2 . . 14 TGTGCCAGCGCCATTACTCTGACGGTCTATGGCTACACCTTC CASAITLTVYGYTF
TRBJ2-7 TRBV6-6 . . 14 TGTGCCAGCAGTTACTCGTTGGATTCGAACGAGCAGTACTTC CASSYSLDSNEQYF
TRBJ2-1 TRBV5-1 . . 14 TGCGCCAGCAGCCTGCAGGTCTTAGGCAATGAGCAGTTCTTC CASSLQVLGNEQFF
TRBJ2-7 TRBV4-3 . . 15 TGCGCCAGCAGCCAGTTCGGACAGAGCTCCTACGAGCAGTACTTC CASSQFGQSSYEQYF
TRBJ2-7 TRBV2 . . 13 TGTGCCAGCAGTGTAATCAGGGGAGGCGAGCAGTACTTC CASSVIRGGEQYF
TRBJ2-7 TRBV5-1 . . 12 TGCGCCAGCAGCTTGACCGACTACGAGCAGTACTTC CASSLTDYEQYF
TRBJ2-1 TRBV9 . . 13 TGTGCCAGCAGCGTTTCAGGGTGGGATGAGCAGTTCTTC CASSVSGWDEQFF
TRBJ2-7 TRBV14 TRBD2 . 14 TGTGCCAGCAGCCTACTAGCGGGTCCCTACGAGCAGTACTTC CASSLLAGPYEQYF
TRBJ1-2 TRBV19 . . 14 TGTGCCAGTACGCCATCCGGGACCGCGCTATCCTACACCTTC CASTPSGTALSYTF
TRBJ2-3 TRBV7-3 . once 17 TGTGCCAGCAGTTTAACGACAGTGGGCGATCTTACTTATACGCAGTATTTT CASSLTTVGDLTYTQYF
TRBJ2-1 TRBV5-1 TRBD1 . 16 TGCGCCAGCAGCTCCGAGGGGGCCAGGATCTACAATGAGCAGTTCTTC CASSSEGARIYNEQFF
TRBJ2-7 TRBV4-3 TRBD1 . 15 TGCGCCAGCAGCTCGAGGACAGGGGTGAGCTACGAGCAGTACTTC CASSSRTGVSYEQYF
TRBJ2-7 TRBV19 . . 14 TGTGCCAGTAGTGCTAGCTTCCTGACGTACGAGCAGTACTTC CASSASFLTYEQYF
TRBJ2-7 TRBV14 . once 24 TGTGCCAGCAGCCAAGATTTGTGGGTCAGCGGAACCCGCGGGCGGCGGAAGGCTGCCTACGAGCAGTACTTC CASSQDLWVSGTRGRRKAAYEQYF
TRBJ2-7 TRBV25-1 . . 14 TGTGCCAGCAGTGACGTCGGAGGCCCCTACGAGCAGTACTTC CASSDVGGPYEQYF
TRBJ2-1 TRBV15 TRBD2 . 17 TGTGCCACCAGCAGAGATAAAACTAGCGGGAGGTACAATGAGCAGTTCTTC CATSRDKTSGRYNEQFF
TRBJ1-5 TRBV5-1 . . 13 TGCGCCAGCAGCTTGGCGGAGAATCAGCCCCAGCATTTT CASSLAENQPQHF
TRBJ2-3 TRBV7-5 . . 16 TGTGCCAGAAGGTGGACCTTTCGAAGGGGCACAGATACGCAGTATTTT CARRWTFRRGTDTQYF
TRBJ2-7 TRBV4-3 . . 15 TGCGCCAGCAGCAACCGTGGGACAAGGACCTCTGAGCAGTACTTC CASSNRGTRTSEQYF
TRBJ2-2 TRBV6-9 TRBD2 . 17 TGTGCCCCCAAAGGGAGGGCGAGGACTGCGAACACCGGGGAGCTGTTTTTT CAPKGRARTANTGELFF
TRBJ1-1 TRBV5-1 . . 14 TGCGCCAGCAGCTTGTTGGGAGGGGACACTGAAGCTTTCTTT CASSLLGGDTEAFF
TRBJ2-7 TRBV6-5 . . 14 TGTGCCAGCAGTTACACCCACGCTAATCGGGAGCAGTACTTC CASSYTHANREQYF
TRBJ1-4 TRBV5-1 TRBD1 once 15 TGCGCCAGCAGCTTCCCCCCAGGGGGCGATGAAAAACTGTTTTTT CASSFPPGGDEKLFF
TRBJ1-1 TRBV18 TRBD1 . 16 TGTGCCAGCTCACCAACTTGGACAGGGAAGAACACTGAAGCTTTCTTT CASSPTWTGKNTEAFF
TRBJ2-5 TRBV18 TRBD2 once 16 TGTGCCAGCTCACCATTGAGCGCGGGAGGGATGGAGACCCAGTACTTC CASSPLSAGGMETQYF
TRBJ2-3 TRBV10-2 . . 14 TGCGCCAGCAGTGAGTACCCCGGGACAGATACGCAGTATTTT CASSEYPGTDTQYF
TRBJ2-2 TRBV2 . . 13 TGTGCCAGCAAGTACGGGAACACCGGGGAGCTGTTTTTT CASKYGNTGELFF
TRBJ2-7 TRBV28 TRBD1 . 17 TGTGCCAGCAGGCCAGACATAGGACAGGTTCGCCCATACGAGCAGTACTTC CASRPDIGQVRPYEQYF
TRBJ1-2 TRBV7-9 TRBD1 . 15 TGTGCCAGCAGCTTAGAGACAGGGGGCTGGGATGGCTACACCTTC CASSLETGGWDGYTF
TRBJ2-1 TRBV5-1 TRBD1 . 18 TGCGCCAGCAGCCCTGGATTCATGACAGGGAGCCGATGGGGTGAGCAGTTCTTC CASSPGFMTGSRWGEQFF
TRBJ1-1 TRBV29-1 TRBD1 . 14 TGCAGCGTTGAAGTTCGGGGACAGCCTGTTGAAGCTTTCTTT CSVEVRGQPVEAFF
TRBJ2-2 TRBV5-6 TRBD2 . 18 TGTGCCAGCAGCTCCCATCCGGGGGGGCGAGTTTACACCGGGGAGCTGTTTTTT CASSSHPGGRVYTGELFF
TRBJ1-5 TRBV11-2 . . 14 TGTGCCAGCAGCTTAGCGGGGGGAGAACAGCCCCAGCATTTT CASSLAGGEQPQHF
TRBJ2-2 TRBV5-6 . once 13 TGTGCCAGCAGCCTGCCCCATACCGGGGAGCTGTTTTTT CASSLPHTGELFF
TRBJ2-5 TRBV18 TRBD1 . 14 TGTGCCAGCTCACTGACAGGGCATCGGGAGACCCAGTACTTC CASSLTGHRETQYF
TRBJ2-3 TRBV11-2 TRBD1 . 15 TGTGCCAGCAGTTTACGGGGGACAGGGGCAGATACGCAGTATTTT CASSLRGTGADTQYF
TRBJ2-5 TRBV7-9 . . 13 TGTGCCAGCAGCCAACGGGAAGGAGAGACCCAGTACTTC CASSQREGETQYF